This T cell receptor (beta chain) was captured in a study of blood T cell repertoires in COVID-19. Study context: Acute and convalescent COVID-19 specimens originated in the United States, Italy and Spain.

This study enrolled people aged 18 to 89 from roughly 22 US geographic areas. Recovery meant two consecutive negative NP/OP PCR tests, professional clearance, or resolved symptoms. V lost 0 bases, J lost 3 bases, and 15 bases lay in between. There are 16 residues in the CDR3. The germline gives CDR1 MGHRA, CDR2 YSYEKL. Sequencing used immunoSEQ multiplex PCR; TCRdb keeps in-frame clones, though not all of them. The table lists about 160,000 clones, 88% of them singletons. The V and J genes are TRBV4-1 and TRBJ2-7; tentative D call: TRBD2 (6 bases). The origin of this receptor is a woman between 45 and 65 years old who had recovered from COVID-19. Sequenced sample: PBMCs or T cells enriched from blood (not recorded which). CDR3 DNA sequence: TGCGCCAGCAGCCAAGATCTAACGGGGGAGATCTACGAGCAGTACTTC. Translating it yields CASSQDLTGEIYEQYF.